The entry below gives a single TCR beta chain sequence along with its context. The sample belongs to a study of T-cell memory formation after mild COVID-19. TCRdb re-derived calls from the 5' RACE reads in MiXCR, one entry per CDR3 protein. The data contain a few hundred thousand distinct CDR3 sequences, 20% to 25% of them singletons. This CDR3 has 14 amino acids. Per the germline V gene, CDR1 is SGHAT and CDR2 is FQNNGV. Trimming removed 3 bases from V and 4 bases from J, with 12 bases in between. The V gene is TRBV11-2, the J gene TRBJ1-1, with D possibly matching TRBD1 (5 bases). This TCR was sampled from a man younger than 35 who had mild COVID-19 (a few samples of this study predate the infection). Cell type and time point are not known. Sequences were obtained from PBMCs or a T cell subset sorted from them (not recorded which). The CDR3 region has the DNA TGTGCCAGCAGCTTCAGGGTTCAGAGCACTGAAGCTTTCTTT. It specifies CASSFRVQSTEAFF.